These 18 T cell receptor beta chains originate from one sample sequenced in a study of cytomegalovirus exposure and HLA in healthy donors. 13 Jbeta primers and 60 Vbeta primers were used for the PCR. Assay used: immunoSEQ multiplex PCR; TCRdb lists only in-frame clones, some missing. In total, the table holds tens of thousands of clones. The source material was PBMCs. These receptors originate from a woman in her fifties or sixties in good health and CMV-seronegative.

V usage is TRBV15 and J usage is TRBJ2-1; TRBD1 matches at 7 bases. Per the germline V gene, CDR1 is LNHNV and CDR2 is YYDKDF (reference sequence). This CDR3 has 17 residues. With 1 base clipped from V and 7 bases from J, the junction kept 13 bases outside the gene matches. The CDR3 DNA is TGTGCCACCAGCAGAGGCTTACAAGGGACAGTCCGTAATGAGCAGTTCTTC. Translated: CATSRGLQGTVRNEQFF.

J is TRBJ2-7 and V is TRBV5-1; D is unresolved. V lost 0 bases, J lost 6 bases, and 13 bases lay in between. This CDR3 contains 14 residues. The germline gives CDR1 SGHRS, CDR2 YFSETQ. DNA of the CDR3: TGCGCCAGCAGCTTGGGGGCATCTTATGGCGAGCAGTACTTC. Amino acid sequence: CASSLGASYGEQYF.

The CDR3 DNA sequence: TGCGCCAGCAGCCCGGGACTAGGGCAGCGGGAGCTGTTTTTT. Its protein product is CASSPGLGQRELFF. The rearrangement links TRBV5-1 to TRBJ2-2; 8 bases align to TRBD2. Germline loops: CDR1 SGHRS, CDR2 YFSETQ. The CDR3 runs to 14 residues. Trimming cost V 4 bases and J 9 bases; bases outside gene matches: 8.

The chain links TRBV28 to TRBJ1-2; 7 bases line up with TRBD1. After removal of 8 bases from V and 7 bases from J, the junction contained 22 bases not matched to a gene. This CDR3 region has 17 residues. CDR1 MDHEN and CDR2 SYDVKM come from the germline V gene. The CDR3 sequence: CASGGGERGPSWFGYTF. In DNA form, the CDR3 reads TGTGCCAGCGGCGGAGGGGAGAGGGGGCCCTCCTGGTTTGGCTACACCTTC.

V usage is TRBV5-4 and J usage is TRBJ2-1; D is unclear. V gave up 1 base and J gave up 0 bases, with 17 bases separating them. The CDR3 covers 18 residues. Per germline, CDR1 SGHNT and CDR2 YYREEE (reference sequence). CDR3 sequence reads: CASSLIGSRQSSYNEQFF. The DNA for the CDR3 is TGTGCCAGCAGCTTGATCGGGTCCCGCCAGAGCTCCTACAATGAGCAGTTCTTC. The full variable domain, in which reference TRBV5-4 and TRBJ2-1 provide the parts outside the CDR3, is ETGVTQSPTHLIKTRGQQVTLRCSSQSGHNTVSWYQQALGQGPQFIFQYYREEENGRGNFPPRFSGLQFPNYSSELNVNALELDDSALYLCASSLIGSRQSSYNEQFFGPGTRLTVL.

The rearrangement joins TRBV7-9 to TRBJ2-1, with TRBD2 matching 11 bases. The CDR3 has 15 amino acids. V shed 1 base and J 9 bases; nucleotides not matched to a gene: 5. From germline, CDR1 is SEHNR and CDR2 FQNEAQ (reference sequence). The CDR3 here is CASSLVSGRAGEQFF. Written as DNA, the CDR3 is TGTGCCAGCAGCTTAGTTAGCGGGAGGGCTGGTGAGCAGTTCTTC. The full variable domain, completed using reference TRBV7-9 and TRBJ2-1, is DTGVSQNPRHKITKRGQNVTFRCDPISEHNRLYWYRQTLGQGPEFLTYFQNEAQLEKSRLLSDRFSAERPKGSFSTLEIQRTEQGDSAMYLCASSLVSGRAGEQFFGPGTRLTVL.

The gene calls are TRBV19 and TRBJ1-2; a possible D gene is TRBD1 (6 bases). CDR3 length equals 17 residues. Germline V gene data show CDR1 as LNHDA and CDR2 as SQIVND (reference sequence). V lost 3 bases, J lost 0 bases, and 17 bases lay in between. CDR3 in amino acids: CASSIYTGFGANYGYTF. The DNA for the CDR3 is TGTGCCAGTAGTATTTACACAGGGTTCGGAGCTAACTATGGCTACACCTTC.

The CDR3 reads CASSSTQPGNEQFF. For the CDR3, the DNA is TGCGCCAGCAGCTCGACGCAGCCGGGCAATGAGCAGTTCTTC. This chain connects TRBV5-1 to TRBJ2-1; D ambiguous. Germline V lookup: CDR1 SGHRS, CDR2 YFSETQ. V dropped 3 bases and J dropped 6 bases, with 13 bases sitting between them. This CDR3 comprises 14 residues.

The genes are TRBV7-6 and TRBJ1-1; D may be TRBD1 (6 bases). Trimming stripped 5 bases from V and 2 bases from J, with 15 bases between. The CDR3 runs to 15 residues. From germline, CDR1 is SGHVS and CDR2 FNYEAQ. The CDR3 spells CASSRGAGPNTEAFF. CDR3 nucleotide sequence: TGTGCCAGCAGCCGGGGGGCGGGACCAAACACTGAAGCTTTCTTT. Complete variable domain (other parts from reference TRBV7-6 and TRBJ1-1): GAGVSQSPRYKVTKRGQDVALRCDPISGHVSLYWYRQALGQGPEFLTYFNYEAQQDKSGLPNDRFSAERPEGSISTLTIQRTEQRDSAMYRCASSRGAGPNTEAFFGQGTRLTVV.

The rearrangement links TRBV6-5 to TRBJ1-1; D not certain. The CDR3 is 14 residues long. The V and J ends lost 6 bases and 4 bases respectively, with 15 bases between them. CDR1 MNHEY and CDR2 SVGAGI come from the germline V gene. CDR3 DNA: TGTGCCAGCAGCCGAAGACGGGAGGGCACTGAAGCTTTCTTT. Translation: CASSRRREGTEAFF.

This rearrangement joins TRBV28 to TRBJ1-5; D gene uncertain. Germline assignment: CDR1 MDHEN and CDR2 SYDVKM. Deletions cut 10 bases from V and 4 bases from J, with 5 bases between. The length of the CDR3 is 10 residues. The CDR3 protein is CAILNQPQHF. CDR3 DNA: TGTGCCATCCTTAATCAGCCCCAGCATTTT.

CDR3 sequence reads: CASSPVGISTDTQYF. The CDR3 nucleotides are TGTGCCAGCAGTCCAGTCGGGATAAGCACAGATACGCAGTATTTT. V and J are TRBV7-2 and TRBJ2-3; maybe TRBD2 (5 bases). The CDR3 spans 15 residues. CDR1 and CDR2 (germline): SGHTA, FQGNSA. V was shortened by 6 bases and J by 0 bases, with 13 bases between the two germline ends.

The genes are TRBV5-1 and TRBJ1-5, with 8 nucleotides matching TRBD1. There are 16 residues in the CDR3. CDR1 and CDR2 from the germline V gene are SGHRS and YFSETQ. J gave up 2 bases and V 0 bases, and 4 bases lay outside the gene matches. The CDR3 bases are TGCGCCAGCAGCTTGGCCCCGGGACAGGGCAATCAGCCCCAGCATTTT. It is translated as CASSLAPGQGNQPQHF.

The chain carries TRBV2 and TRBJ2-5, with D perhaps TRBD2 (5 bases). CDR3 length: 15 residues. Germline V gene data show CDR1 as SNHLY and CDR2 as FYNNEI. The V gene lost 7 bases and the J gene lost 4 bases, with 19 bases spanning the gap. The chain's CDR3 is CASMRTEAVGETQYF. CDR3 bases: TGTGCCAGCATGAGGACGGAGGCGGTGGGAGAGACCCAGTACTTC.

The genes are TRBV6-6 and TRBJ2-7, with a possible D match to TRBD1 (6 bases). The germline V and J ends were trimmed by 5 bases and 7 bases, with 18 bases remaining between them. The V gene's germline CDR1 is MNHNY and CDR2 SVGAGI (reference sequence). The CDR3 consists of 14 residues. CDR3 residues: CASSPRLRGWEQYF. The CDR3 bases are TGTGCCAGCAGTCCGCGCCTCAGGGGTTGGGAGCAGTACTTC.

V gene TRBV4-2 combines with J gene TRBJ1-2; D remains ambiguous. Germline V gives CDR1 LGHNA, CDR2 YNFKEQ. The CDR3 runs 13 residues. Deletions cut 0 bases from V and 6 bases from J, with 8 bases between. In nucleotides, the CDR3 is TGTGCCAGCAGCCAAGAAGAGAGGGATGGCTACACCTTC. It translates to CASSQEERDGYTF.

The chain employs TRBV5-1 and TRBJ2-3, with 10 bases matching TRBD2. The germline CDR1 and CDR2 sequences are SGHRS and YFSETQ. V was pared by 5 bases and J by 4 bases, with 4 bases of the junction left unmatched. CDR3 length: 14 amino acids. The DNA for the CDR3 is TGCGCCAGCAGAGCGGGAGGGCCACCAGATACGCAGTATTTT. Translated: CASRAGGPPDTQYF.

CDR3: CASSPGGTTEAFF. The DNA for the CDR3 is TGTGCCAGCAGCCCCGGGGGGACCACTGAAGCTTTCTTT. The chain carries TRBV27 and TRBJ1-1, with D possibly being TRBD1 (5 bases). Germline CDR1 reads MNHEY; CDR2 reads SMNVEV (reference sequence). V lost 6 bases to trimming and J lost 4 bases, with 12 bases between them. The CDR3 length is 13 residues.